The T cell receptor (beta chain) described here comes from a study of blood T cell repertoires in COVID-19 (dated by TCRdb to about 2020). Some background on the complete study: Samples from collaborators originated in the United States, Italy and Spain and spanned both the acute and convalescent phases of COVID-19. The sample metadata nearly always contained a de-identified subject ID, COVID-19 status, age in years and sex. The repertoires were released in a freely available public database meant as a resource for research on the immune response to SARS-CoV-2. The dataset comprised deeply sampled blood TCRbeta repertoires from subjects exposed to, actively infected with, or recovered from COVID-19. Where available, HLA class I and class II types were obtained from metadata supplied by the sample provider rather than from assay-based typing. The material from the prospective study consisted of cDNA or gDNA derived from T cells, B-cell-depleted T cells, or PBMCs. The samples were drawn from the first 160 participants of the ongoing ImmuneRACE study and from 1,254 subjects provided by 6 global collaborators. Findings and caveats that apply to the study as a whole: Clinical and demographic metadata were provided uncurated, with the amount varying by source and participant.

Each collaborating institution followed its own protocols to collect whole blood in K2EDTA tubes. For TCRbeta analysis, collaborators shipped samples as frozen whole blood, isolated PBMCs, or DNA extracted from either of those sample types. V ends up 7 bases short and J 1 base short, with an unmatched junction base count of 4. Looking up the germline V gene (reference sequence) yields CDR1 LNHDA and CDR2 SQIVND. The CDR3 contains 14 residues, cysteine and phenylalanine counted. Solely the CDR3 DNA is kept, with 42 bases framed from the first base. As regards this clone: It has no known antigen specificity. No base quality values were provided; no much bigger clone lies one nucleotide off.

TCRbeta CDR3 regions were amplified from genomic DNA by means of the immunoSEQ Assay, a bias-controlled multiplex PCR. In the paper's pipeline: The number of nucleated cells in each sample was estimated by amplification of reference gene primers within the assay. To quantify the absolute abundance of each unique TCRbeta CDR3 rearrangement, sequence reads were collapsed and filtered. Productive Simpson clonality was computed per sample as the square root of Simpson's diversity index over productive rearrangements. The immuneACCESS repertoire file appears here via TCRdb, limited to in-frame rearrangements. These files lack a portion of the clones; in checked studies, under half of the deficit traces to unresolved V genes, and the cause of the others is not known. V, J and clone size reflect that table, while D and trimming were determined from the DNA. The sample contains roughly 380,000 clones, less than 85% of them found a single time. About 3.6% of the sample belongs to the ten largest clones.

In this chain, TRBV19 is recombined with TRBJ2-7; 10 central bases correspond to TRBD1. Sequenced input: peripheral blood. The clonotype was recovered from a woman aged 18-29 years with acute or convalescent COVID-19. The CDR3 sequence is CASMDRGGSYEQYF. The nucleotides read TGTGCCAGTATGGACAGGGGGGGGTCCTACGAGCAGTACTTC.